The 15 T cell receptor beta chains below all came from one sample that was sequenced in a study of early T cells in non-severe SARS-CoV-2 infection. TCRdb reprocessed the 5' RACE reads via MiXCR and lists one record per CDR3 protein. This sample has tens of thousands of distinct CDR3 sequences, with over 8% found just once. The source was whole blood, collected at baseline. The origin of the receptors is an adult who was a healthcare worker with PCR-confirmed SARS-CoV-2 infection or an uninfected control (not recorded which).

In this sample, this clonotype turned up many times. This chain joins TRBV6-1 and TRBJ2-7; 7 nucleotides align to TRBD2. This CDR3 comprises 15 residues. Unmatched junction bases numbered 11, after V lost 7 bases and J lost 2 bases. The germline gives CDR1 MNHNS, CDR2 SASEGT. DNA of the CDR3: TGTGCCAGCACACTTGGGGGAGCGGGAACCTACGAGCAGTACTTC. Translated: CASTLGGAGTYEQYF.

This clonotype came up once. CDR3 in amino acids: CASTEGRRQFF. In nucleotides, the CDR3 is TGTGCCAGTACCGAAGGGAGGAGGCAGTTCTTC. The chain combines TRBV19 with TRBJ2-1; tentative D call: TRBD2 (6 bases). V was pared by 7 bases and J by 12 bases, with 13 bases between. This CDR3 has 11 amino acids. CDR1 and CDR2 from the germline V gene are LNHDA and SQIVND (reference sequence).

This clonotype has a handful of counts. The CDR3 here is CASSLDVNTEAFF. The CDR3 nucleotides are TGTGCCAGCAGCTTAGACGTGAACACTGAAGCTTTCTTT. The rearrangement joins TRBV11-2 to TRBJ1-1; no clear D gene. V was clipped by 0 bases and J by 0 bases, with 2 bases between them. This CDR3 has 13 amino acids. The germline gives CDR1 SGHAT, CDR2 FQNNGV.

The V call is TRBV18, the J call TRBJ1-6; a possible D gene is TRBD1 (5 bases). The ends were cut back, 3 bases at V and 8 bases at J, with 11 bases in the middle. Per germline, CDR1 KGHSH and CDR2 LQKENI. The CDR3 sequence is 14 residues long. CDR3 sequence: CASSPQGLDSPLHF. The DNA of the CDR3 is TGTGCCAGCTCACCGCAGGGATTGGATTCACCCCTCCACTTT.

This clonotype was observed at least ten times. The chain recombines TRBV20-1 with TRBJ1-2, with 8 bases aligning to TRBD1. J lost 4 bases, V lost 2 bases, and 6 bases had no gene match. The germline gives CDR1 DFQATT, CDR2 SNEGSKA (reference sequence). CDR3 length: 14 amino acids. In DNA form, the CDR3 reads TGCAGTGCTAGAAAACAGGGGGACGTCTATGGCTACACCTTC. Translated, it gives CSARKQGDVYGYTF.

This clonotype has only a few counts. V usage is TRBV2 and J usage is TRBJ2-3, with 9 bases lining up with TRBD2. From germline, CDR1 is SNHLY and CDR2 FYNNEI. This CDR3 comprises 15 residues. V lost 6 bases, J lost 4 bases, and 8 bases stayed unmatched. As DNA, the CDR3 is TGTGCCAGCAGGTTAGCGGGAGTGGAGTCAGATACGCAGTATTTT. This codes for CASRLAGVESDTQYF.

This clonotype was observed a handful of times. The CDR3 protein is CSVLWTGELFF. CDR3 nucleotides: TGCAGCGTTCTGTGGACCGGGGAGCTGTTTTTT. The genes are TRBV29-1 and TRBJ2-2; the D is unclear. The CDR3 has 11 amino acids. The ends were cut back, 5 bases at V and 5 bases at J, with 6 bases in the middle. Germline V CDR1 and CDR2: SQVTM, ANQGSEA.

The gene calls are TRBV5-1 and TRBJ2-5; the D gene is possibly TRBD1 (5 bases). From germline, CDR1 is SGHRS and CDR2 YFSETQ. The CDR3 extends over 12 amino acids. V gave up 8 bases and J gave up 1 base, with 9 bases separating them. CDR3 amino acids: CASRTSQETQYF. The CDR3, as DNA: TGCGCCAGTAGGACATCCCAAGAGACCCAGTACTTC. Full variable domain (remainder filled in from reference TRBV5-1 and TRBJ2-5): KAGVTQTPRYLIKTRGQQVTLSCSPISGHRSVSWYQQTPGQGLQFLFEYFSETQRNKGNFPGRFSGRQFSNSRSEMNVSTLELGDSALYLCASRTSQETQYFGPGTRLLVL.

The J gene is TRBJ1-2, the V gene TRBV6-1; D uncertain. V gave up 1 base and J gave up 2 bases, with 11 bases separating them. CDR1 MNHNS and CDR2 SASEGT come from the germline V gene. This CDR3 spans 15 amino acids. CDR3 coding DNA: TGTGCCAGCAGTGAAGATCTGGGGATGAACTATGGCTACACCTTC. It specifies CASSEDLGMNYGYTF.

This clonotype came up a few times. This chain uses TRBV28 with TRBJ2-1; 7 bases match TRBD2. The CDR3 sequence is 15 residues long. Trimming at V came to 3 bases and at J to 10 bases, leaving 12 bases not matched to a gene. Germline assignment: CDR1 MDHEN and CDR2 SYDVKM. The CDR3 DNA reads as TGTGCCAGCAGTTTGGGAGGGGACTCCGACCGGGAGCAGTTCTTC. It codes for CASSLGGDSDREQFF.

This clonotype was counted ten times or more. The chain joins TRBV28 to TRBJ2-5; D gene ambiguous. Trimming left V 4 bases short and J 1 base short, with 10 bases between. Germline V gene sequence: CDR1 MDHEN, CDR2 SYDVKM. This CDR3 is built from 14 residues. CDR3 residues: CASSSGTIQETQYF. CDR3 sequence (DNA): TGTGCCAGCAGTTCAGGAACGATCCAAGAGACCCAGTACTTC.

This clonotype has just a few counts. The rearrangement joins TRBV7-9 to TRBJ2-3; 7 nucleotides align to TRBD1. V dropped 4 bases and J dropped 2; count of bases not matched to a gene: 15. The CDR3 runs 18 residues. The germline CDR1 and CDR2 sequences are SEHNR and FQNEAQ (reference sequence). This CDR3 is CASSYGSGTVALTDTQYF. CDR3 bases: TGTGCCAGCAGCTATGGGTCCGGGACAGTCGCTCTCACAGATACGCAGTATTTT.

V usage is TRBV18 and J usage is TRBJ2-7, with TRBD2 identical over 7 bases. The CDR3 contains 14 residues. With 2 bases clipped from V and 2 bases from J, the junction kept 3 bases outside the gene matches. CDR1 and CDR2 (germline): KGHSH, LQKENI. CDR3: CASSPNGGAYEQYF. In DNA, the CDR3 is TGTGCCAGCTCACCAAATGGGGGGGCCTACGAGCAGTACTTC.

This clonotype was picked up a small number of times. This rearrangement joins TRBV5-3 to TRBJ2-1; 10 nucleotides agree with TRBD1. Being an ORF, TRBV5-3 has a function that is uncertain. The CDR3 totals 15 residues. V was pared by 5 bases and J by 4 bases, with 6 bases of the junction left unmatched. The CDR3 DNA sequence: TGTGCCAGAAGTTTCTCGGGACAGGGGTACAATGAGCAGTTCTTC. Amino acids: CARSFSGQGYNEQFF.

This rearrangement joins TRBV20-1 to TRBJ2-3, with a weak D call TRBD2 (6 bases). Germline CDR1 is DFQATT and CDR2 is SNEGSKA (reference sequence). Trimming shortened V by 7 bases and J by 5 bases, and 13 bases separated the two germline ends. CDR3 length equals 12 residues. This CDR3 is CSVGGLEDTQYF. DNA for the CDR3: TGCAGTGTGGGAGGCTTGGAAGATACGCAGTATTTT.